The clone carrying this T cell receptor beta chain was seen a few times. The antigen is undetermined. The record originates from a study of blood T cells in healthy people across ages. Findings of the study overall: For the donors, CMV status was unknown and possibly confounded expanded clonotype changes. Estimates of diversity drawn from one million T cells were considered underestimates.

RNA extraction gave at least 5.5 micrograms of total RNA per sample. A second 7 to 11 cycle PCR used barcoded and J-beta primers. Each CDR3 protein is one row after TCRdb ran MiXCR on the 5' RACE reads. The table has approximately 690,000 distinct CDR3 sequences, around 54% seen once. There are 15 residues in the CDR3. CDR1 is KGHDR and CDR2 is SFDVKD in the germline V gene. V lost 5 bases to trimming and J lost 1 base, with 11 bases between them. The source of this sequence is a man aged 55 to 70 in good health. The sample was blood. The V call is TRBV24-1, the J call TRBJ2-1; perhaps TRBD1 as D (5 bases). The CDR3 bases are TGTGCCACCAGTGCAACAGGAAGTTCCTACAATGAGCAGTTCTTC. Protein product: CATSATGSSYNEQFF.